These T cell receptor beta chains were read from a single sample in a study of shared clonotypes between healthy human individuals. The method was immunoSEQ multiplex PCR; TCRdb's version includes in-frame clones alone and lacks a portion of them. The repertoire holds roughly 1.5 million clones, with under 99% as singletons. The specimen sequenced was naive CD4+ T cells sorted from blood. Every receptor here comes from a man in his thirties or forties in good health. CDR3s leave out the opening cysteine and the closing phenylalanine or tryptophan. The size entry is marked missing in some rows and otherwise reads once, few, many or a size class.

J gene	V gene	clone size	CDR3 length	CDR3 protein
TRBJ1-5	TRBV18	-	14	ASSPVGAGRNQPQH
TRBJ1-5	TRBV7-9	-	12	ASSPRDSNQPQH
TRBJ1-5	TRBV18	-	13	ASSPGQGSNQPQH
TRBJ2-2	TRBV29-1	-	11	SVDRANTGELF
TRBJ2-3	TRBV19	-	11	ASKLDSTDTQY
TRBJ1-1	TRBV11-2	few	14	ASSLVGTAMNTEAF
TRBJ1-5	TRBV6-1	-	13	ASSEFGQGPGTQH
TRBJ2-1	TRBV18	-	13	ASSPLQGGYNEQF
TRBJ1-2	TRBV29-1	-	9	SAGGDYGYT
TRBJ1-1	TRBV5-5	once	12	ASGYRIRNTEAF
TRBJ2-7	TRBV27	-	12	ASSLRQGRYEQY
TRBJ1-5	TRBV27	-	13	ASSLTRNSNQPQH
TRBJ2-1	TRBV6-5	-	11	ASSYDRDNEQF
TRBJ1-2	TRBV29-1	-	11	SVGGRVNYGYT
TRBJ1-5	TRBV2	-	15	ASSNIQRGTGNQPQH
TRBJ2-5	TRBV9	-	11	ASSVDRAETQY
TRBJ2-7	TRBV7-9	-	11	ATSRGANYEQY
TRBJ2-1	TRBV5-1	-	12	ASSFRDKGYEQF
TRBJ2-1	TRBV9	-	14	ASSVVTSSVYNEQF
TRBJ2-2	TRBV28	-	13	ASRTPQGWTGELF
TRBJ1-2	TRBV7-6	-	16	ASSPHLGQGIEGYGYT
TRBJ1-2	TRBV4-1	-	12	ASSQTAAPLGYT
TRBJ2-3	TRBV10-1	-	16	ASSNPLGLAGAVDTQY
TRBJ2-7	TRBV7-2	-	12	ASSLRDSSYEQY
TRBJ2-1	TRBV7-6	-	16	ASSLTPVSSGRGNEQF
TRBJ1-5	TRBV28	-	11	ASRRAGNQPQH
TRBJ2-5	TRBV30	-	16	AWSVRLSRRAISETQY
TRBJ1-2	TRBV5-8	-	12	ASSKRGTTHGYT
TRBJ2-7	TRBV6-5	-	11	ASSYGTPYEQY
TRBJ2-3	TRBV14	-	14	ASSQDLAGSTDTQY
TRBJ2-1	TRBV7-2	-	15	ASSFLGTGLVNNEQF
TRBJ1-4	TRBV5-5	-	15	ASSLVPGQGLVEKLF
TRBJ1-3	TRBV5-1	-	15	ASSFVSSGSGGNTIY